The T cell receptor beta chain described here comes from a study of T cells in Graves' hyperthyroidism and ophthalmopathy. This clonotype was seen at least ten times. Absence of ophthalmopathy progression within 18 months defined stable Graves' hyperthyroidism. Hyperthyroidism in the patients, aged 18 to 65, was newly diagnosed and under 2 months in duration. Patients with uncontrolled infections, other autoimmune diseases, pregnancy or lactation were excluded. V was pared by 6 bases and J by 4 bases, with 10 bases between. Germline assignment: CDR1 SGHRS and CDR2 YFSETQ. This CDR3 has 12 amino acids. The source material, RNA transcripts, was used to amplify TCR beta CDR3 regions. The TCR CDR3 first-round RT-PCR relied on the HTBI primer set. Using its own MiXCR run on the multiplex PCR reads, TCRdb lists one record per CDR3 protein. This table holds approximately 200,000 distinct CDR3 sequences, approximately 20% found once.

The sample comprised blood. The receptor's source is a man aged 40-49 years with Graves' hyperthyroidism. The rearrangement joins TRBV5-1 to TRBJ1-2; D not certain. For the CDR3, the DNA is TGCGCCAGCACTGGGCCAGGCTATGGCTACACCTTC. Residues: CASTGPGYGYTF.